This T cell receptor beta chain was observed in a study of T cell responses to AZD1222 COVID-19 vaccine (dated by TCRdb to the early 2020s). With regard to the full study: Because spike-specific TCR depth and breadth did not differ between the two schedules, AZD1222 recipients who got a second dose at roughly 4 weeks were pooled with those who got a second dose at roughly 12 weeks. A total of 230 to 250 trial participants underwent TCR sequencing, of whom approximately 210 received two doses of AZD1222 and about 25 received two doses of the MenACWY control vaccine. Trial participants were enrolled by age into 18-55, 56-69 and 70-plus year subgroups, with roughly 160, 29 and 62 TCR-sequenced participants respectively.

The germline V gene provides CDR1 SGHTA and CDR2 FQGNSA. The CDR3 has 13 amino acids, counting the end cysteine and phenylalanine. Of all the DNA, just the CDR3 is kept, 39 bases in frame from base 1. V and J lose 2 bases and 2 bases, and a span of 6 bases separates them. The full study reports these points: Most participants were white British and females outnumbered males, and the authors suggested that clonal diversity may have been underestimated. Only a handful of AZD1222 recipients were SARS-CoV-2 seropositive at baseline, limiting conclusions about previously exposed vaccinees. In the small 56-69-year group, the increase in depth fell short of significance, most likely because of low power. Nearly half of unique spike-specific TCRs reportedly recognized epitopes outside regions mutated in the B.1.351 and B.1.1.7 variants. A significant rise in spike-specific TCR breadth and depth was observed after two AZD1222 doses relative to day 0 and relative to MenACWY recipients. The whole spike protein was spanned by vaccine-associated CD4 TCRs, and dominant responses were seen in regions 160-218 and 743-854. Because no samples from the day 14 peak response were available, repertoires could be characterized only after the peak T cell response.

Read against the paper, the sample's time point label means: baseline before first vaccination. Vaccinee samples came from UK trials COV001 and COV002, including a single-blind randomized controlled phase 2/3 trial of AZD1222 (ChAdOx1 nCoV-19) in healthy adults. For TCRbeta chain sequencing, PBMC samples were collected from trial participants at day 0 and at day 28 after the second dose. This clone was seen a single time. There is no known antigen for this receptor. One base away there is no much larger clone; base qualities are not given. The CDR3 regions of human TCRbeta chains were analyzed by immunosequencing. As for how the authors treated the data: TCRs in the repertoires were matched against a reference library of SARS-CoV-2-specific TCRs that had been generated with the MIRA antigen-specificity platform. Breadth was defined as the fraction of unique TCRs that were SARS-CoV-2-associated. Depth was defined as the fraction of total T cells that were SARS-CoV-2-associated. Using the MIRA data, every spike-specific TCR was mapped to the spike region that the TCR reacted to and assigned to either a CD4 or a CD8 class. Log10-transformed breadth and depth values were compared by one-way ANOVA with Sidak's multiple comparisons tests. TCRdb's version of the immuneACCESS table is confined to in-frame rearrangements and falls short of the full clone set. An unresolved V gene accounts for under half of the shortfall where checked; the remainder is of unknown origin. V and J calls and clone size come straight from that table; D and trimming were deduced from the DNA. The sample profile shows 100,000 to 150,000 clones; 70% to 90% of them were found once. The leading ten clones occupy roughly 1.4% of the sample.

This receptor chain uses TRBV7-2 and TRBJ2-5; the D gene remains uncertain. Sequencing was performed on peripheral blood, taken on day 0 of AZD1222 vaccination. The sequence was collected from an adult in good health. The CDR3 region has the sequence CASSLKVQETQYF. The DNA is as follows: TGTGCCAGCAGCTTAAAGGTACAAGAGACCCAGTACTTC.